This T cell receptor beta chain was recovered during a study of blood T cell repertoires in COVID-19. Study as a whole: Acute and convalescent COVID-19 specimens originated in the United States, Italy and Spain. Nucleic acid was either cDNA or gDNA, and it came from T cells, B-cell-depleted T cells, or PBMCs.

V lost 0 bases to trimming and J lost 1 base, with 7 bases between them. The germline V gene has CDR1 SGHRS and CDR2 YFSETQ. The CDR3 runs to 14 residues. As originally analysed: By means of reference gene primer amplification, nucleated cell counts were estimated. Clones were read by immunoSEQ multiplex PCR, and TCRdb kept only the in-frame ones, dropping some. V, J and clone size derive from that table, while D and trimming were established from the DNA sequence. The table includes tens of thousands of clones, almost 80% detected once. This clonotype originated in a woman at least 80 years old with acute or convalescent COVID-19. The rearrangement links TRBV5-1 to TRBJ1-1; D unresolved. The specimen was peripheral blood. CDR3 nucleotides: TGCGCCAGCAGCTTGGGGTGGCAGAACACTGAAGCTTTCTTT. It encodes CASSLGWQNTEAFF.